The 25 T cell receptor beta chains below all came from one sample that was sequenced in a study of cytomegalovirus exposure and HLA in healthy donors. The assay was immunoSEQ multiplex PCR, and TCRdb's table has in-frame clones only and misses some. The sample records roughly 330,000 clones, approximately 90% being singletons. The sequenced material came from PBMCs. Every receptor here comes from a woman in her 30s in good health and CMV-seropositive.

The chain is built from TRBV18 and TRBJ1-4; D gene uncertain. Per the germline V gene, CDR1 is KGHSH and CDR2 is LQKENI. The CDR3 contains 15 residues. Trimming pared 2 bases from V and 0 bases from J, leaving 7 bases between. The CDR3 loop is CASSPRLATNEKLFF. The DNA of the CDR3 is TGTGCCAGCTCACCAAGGCTTGCAACTAATGAAAAACTGTTTTTT.

This rearrangement joins TRBV27 to TRBJ2-3, with 9 positions matching TRBD2. V shed 0 bases, J shed 2 bases, and the junction held 3 bases outside the gene matches. Germline values: CDR1 MNHEY, CDR2 SMNVEV (reference sequence). The CDR3 totals 16 residues. This chain's CDR3 is CASSLSPSGNTDTQYF. CDR3 DNA: TGTGCCAGCAGTTTATCGCCTAGCGGGAACACAGATACGCAGTATTTT.

This chain joins TRBV28 and TRBJ2-7, with 7 bases aligning to TRBD1. Germline CDR1 is MDHEN and CDR2 is SYDVKM. CDR3 size: 14 residues. V was pared by 8 bases and J by 2 bases, with 9 bases of the junction left unmatched. The CDR3 DNA reads TGTGCCAGCCACTACAGGGGACCTACCTACGAGCAGTACTTC. It codes for CASHYRGPTYEQYF.

The rearrangement joins TRBV19 to TRBJ1-2; no firm D call. Per the germline V gene, CDR1 is LNHDA and CDR2 is SQIVND (reference sequence). This CDR3 spans 13 amino acids. V was cut by 0 bases and J by 4 bases, with 6 bases left in between. The CDR3 bases are TGTGCCAGTAGTATAGAAGATCGCTATGGCTACACCTTC. Protein sequence: CASSIEDRYGYTF.

With regard to this clone: The same CDR3 arises from other DNA sequences in this sample as well. The gene calls are TRBV28 and TRBJ1-4; no firm D call. The CDR3 is 11 amino acids. Trimming cost V 3 bases and J 8 bases, with 4 bases left between them. CDR1 MDHEN and CDR2 SYDVKM come from the germline V gene. CDR3 nucleotide sequence: TGTGCCAGCAGTTTGGGAGAAAAACTGTTTTTT. Its protein product is CASSLGEKLFF. The full variable domain, completed using reference TRBV28 and TRBJ1-4, is DVKVTQSSRYLVKRTGEKVFLECVQDMDHENMFWYRQDPGLGLRLIYFSYDVKMKEKGDIPEGYSVSREKKERFSLILESASTNQTSMYLCASSLGEKLFFGSGTQLSVL.

Regarding this clone: Other DNA sequences from this sample encode an identical CDR3 as well. V gene TRBV20-1 combines with J gene TRBJ2-7; D gene uncertain. Germline V gene lookup returns CDR1 DFQATT and CDR2 SNEGSKA (reference sequence). The CDR3 totals 11 residues. V dropped 1 base and J dropped 4 bases, with 5 bases sitting between them. CDR3 coding DNA: TGCAGTGCTAGAGTAGATTACGAGCAGTACTTC. The encoded protein is CSARVDYEQYF.

The rearrangement uses TRBV7-8 and TRBJ1-5, with TRBD1 identical over 10 bases. Germline V gives CDR1 SGHVS, CDR2 FQNEAQ. The CDR3 length is 17 residues. Losses at the gene ends were 0 bases for V and 3 bases for J; bases not matched to a gene: 5. In nucleotides, the CDR3 is TGTGCCAGCAGCTTAGCCGGGGACAGGGGTGACAATCAGCCCCAGCATTTT. It is translated as CASSLAGDRGDNQPQHF.

The V and J genes are TRBV7-6 and TRBJ2-3, with D possibly TRBD1 on 5 matching bases. Trimming cost V 5 bases and J 4 bases, with 22 bases left between them. The CDR3 totals 17 residues. Germline V gene lookup returns CDR1 SGHVS and CDR2 FNYEAQ. CDR3 nucleotides: TGTGCCAGCAGCCCTTCGCGGACACTACTGCGCCCAGATACGCAGTATTTT. Translating it yields CASSPSRTLLRPDTQYF. Together with reference TRBV7-6 and TRBJ2-3, the CDR3 gives the full variable domain: GAGVSQSPRYKVTKRGQDVALRCDPISGHVSLYWYRQALGQGPEFLTYFNYEAQQDKSGLPNDRFSAERPEGSISTLTIQRTEQRDSAMYRCASSPSRTLLRPDTQYFGPGTRLTVL.

This chain uses TRBV2 with TRBJ2-4; TRBD1 is a possible D gene (6 bases). Germline V gene sequence: CDR1 SNHLY, CDR2 FYNNEI. This CDR3 is 14 amino acids long. V lost 8 bases, J lost 6 bases, and 17 bases lay in between. CDR3 in DNA: TGTGCCAGCGTCCAGGGGATATTAGTAAACATTCAGTACTTC. It translates to CASVQGILVNIQYF. Full variable domain (missing parts from reference TRBV2 and TRBJ2-4): EPEVTQTPSHQVTQMGQEVILRCVPISNHLYFYWYRQILGQKVEFLVSFYNNEISEKSEIFDDQFSVERPDGSNFTLKIRSTKLEDSAMYFCASVQGILVNIQYFGAGTRLSVL.

The chain uses TRBV4-1 and TRBJ1-1, with D tentatively TRBD1 (5 bases). The CDR3 spans 15 residues. CDR1 is MGHRA, CDR2 YSYEKL, per germline. Trimming shortened V by 0 bases and J by 4 bases, and 12 bases separated the two germline ends. CDR3 bases: TGCGCCAGCAGCCAAGATGGGGCAGGGATCACTGAAGCTTTCTTT. This gives the protein CASSQDGAGITEAFF.

The V and J genes are TRBV5-1 and TRBJ1-2; no clear D gene. The V end lost 3 bases, the J end lost 3 bases, and 9 bases lay between the germline ends. This CDR3 is built from 13 residues. Germline loops: CDR1 SGHRS, CDR2 YFSETQ. In DNA, the CDR3 is TGCGCCAGCAGCTCCTATCCGGACTATGGCTACACCTTC. It encodes CASSSYPDYGYTF.

The chain has TRBV4-1 and TRBJ2-7; a possible D gene is TRBD2 (5 bases). The CDR3 is 15 amino acids. Germline CDR1 reads MGHRA; CDR2 reads YSYEKL. The V gene lost 1 base and the J gene lost 3 bases, with 13 bases spanning the gap. CDR3 loop: CASSQGTGSHYEQYF. The CDR3 nucleotides read TGCGCCAGCAGCCAAGGCACGGGGTCCCACTACGAGCAGTACTTC.

V gene TRBV2 combines with J gene TRBJ1-4; D might be TRBD1 (5 bases). In germline, CDR1 is SNHLY, CDR2 FYNNEI. The V end was cut by 2 bases, the J end by 6 bases, with 16 bases between. This CDR3 comprises 16 residues. CDR3 bases: TGTGCCAGCAGTGAACGGACACCGTTCGATGATGAAAAACTGTTTTTT. Residues: CASSERTPFDDEKLFF.

This chain links TRBV27 with TRBJ2-7; either TRBD1 or TRBD2 may fit D (5 bases each). CDR1 MNHEY and CDR2 SMNVEV come from the germline V gene (reference sequence). The CDR3 totals 14 residues. The V end lost 1 base, the J end lost 0 bases, and 7 bases lay between the germline ends. CDR3 DNA sequence: TGTGCCAGCAGTTTATGGGGGAGCTCCTACGAGCAGTACTTC. It codes for CASSLWGSSYEQYF.

V and J are TRBV5-4 and TRBJ2-7, with D hard to call. Germline V CDR1 and CDR2: SGHNT, YYREEE (reference sequence). Trimming cost V 4 bases and J 4 bases, with 15 bases left between them. This CDR3 contains 14 residues. Here the CDR3 DNA reads TGTGCCAGCAGCCCAGGCTGGGCAGAGTACGAGCAGTACTTC. Protein: CASSPGWAEYEQYF.

The sample holds a few counts of this clone. This chain connects TRBV30 to TRBJ2-1; 10 bases align to TRBD1. V shed 1 base, J shed 8 bases, and the junction held 5 bases outside the gene matches. Germline V gene sequence: CDR1 GTSNPN, CDR2 SVGIG (reference sequence). The CDR3 loop spans 14 amino acids. In DNA, the CDR3 is TGTGCCTGGAGTGCGGACAGGGGGTTTGATGAGCAGTTCTTC. It encodes CAWSADRGFDEQFF.

V is TRBV30 and J is TRBJ2-7, with 7 positions matching TRBD2. This CDR3 contains 12 residues. V shed 7 bases, J shed 3 bases, and the junction held 6 bases outside the gene matches. Germline CDR1 and CDR2: GTSNPN and SVGIG (reference sequence). The CDR3 DNA reads TGTGCCTATAGGGACTACCACTACGAGCAGTACTTC. Translation gives CAYRDYHYEQYF.

V and J are TRBV4-3 and TRBJ2-7; D is uncertain. CDR1 and CDR2 from the germline V gene are LGHNA and YSLEER. The CDR3 is made up of 13 amino acids. V lost 1 base to trimming and J lost 3 bases, with 7 bases between them. The CDR3 bases are TGCGCCAGCAGCCAAGCATGGAACTACGAGCAGTACTTC. Translating gives CASSQAWNYEQYF.

The rearrangement links TRBV27 to TRBJ2-7; tentative D call: TRBD1 (6 bases). CDR3 length: 15 residues. Germline V CDR1 and CDR2: MNHEY, SMNVEV (reference sequence). Trimming took 2 bases from V and 0 from J, leaving 11 bases between them. This chain's CDR3 is CASSLIQGTSYEQYF. In DNA, the CDR3 is TGTGCCAGCAGTTTAATTCAGGGGACCTCCTACGAGCAGTACTTC.

The chain combines TRBV6-6 with TRBJ2-3; D gene ambiguous. Trimming pared 6 bases from V and 2 bases from J, leaving 6 bases between. The CDR3 is 12 residues long. Germline V lookup: CDR1 MNHNY, CDR2 SVGAGI (reference sequence). The CDR3 DNA follows: TGTGCCAGCAGCCCATACACAGATACGCAGTATTTT. Encoded protein: CASSPYTDTQYF.

This sequence joins TRBV2 and TRBJ2-5; D remains unclear. The CDR3 has 13 residues. V gave up 10 bases and J gave up 2 bases, with 14 bases separating them. Germline V gene sequence: CDR1 SNHLY, CDR2 FYNNEI. Written as DNA, the CDR3 is TGTGCCACCACAGAAACCCCGCAAGAGACCCAGTACTTC. This sequence encodes CATTETPQETQYF. Full variable domain (outside the CDR3, taken from reference TRBV2 and TRBJ2-5): EPEVTQTPSHQVTQMGQEVILRCVPISNHLYFYWYRQILGQKVEFLVSFYNNEISEKSEIFDDQFSVERPDGSNFTLKIRSTKLEDSAMYFCATTETPQETQYFGPGTRLLVL.

The chain recombines TRBV7-6 with TRBJ2-7, with D unresolved. The V and J ends lost 3 bases and 6 bases respectively, with 9 bases between them. Per the germline V gene, CDR1 is SGHVS and CDR2 is FNYEAQ. The CDR3 has 12 residues. The CDR3 region is CASSFELSEQYF. In DNA, the CDR3 is TGTGCCAGCAGCTTTGAGTTGTCCGAGCAGTACTTC.

The chain combines TRBV27 with TRBJ2-7; TRBD2 agrees at 9 bases. The ends lost 3 bases at V and 1 base at J; junction bases unmatched: 13. Germline V gene data show CDR1 as MNHEY and CDR2 as SMNVEV (reference sequence). The CDR3 spans 18 residues. For the CDR3, the DNA is TGTGCCAGCAGTTTCAGGCGACTAGCGGCTTCCCCTTCCTACGAGCAGTACTTC. Translation: CASSFRRLAASPSYEQYF.

The chain carries TRBV2 and TRBJ2-3; weak D call: TRBD2 (5 bases). There are 14 residues in the CDR3. From germline, CDR1 is SNHLY and CDR2 FYNNEI. V gave up 4 bases and J gave up 3 bases, with 11 bases separating them. The CDR3 protein is CASSGRRTTDTQYF. In DNA form, the CDR3 reads TGTGCCAGCAGTGGGCGGCGGACTACAGATACGCAGTATTTT.

CDR3 protein: CASSRTGTGGEQYF. Written as DNA, the CDR3 is TGCGCCAGCAGCCGCACCGGGACAGGGGGCGAGCAGTACTTC. The chain employs TRBV4-1 and TRBJ2-7; the match to TRBD1 covers 11 bases. Germline V gene data show CDR1 as MGHRA and CDR2 as YSYEKL. With V trimmed by 4 bases and J by 6 bases, 5 bases remained unmatched. The CDR3 spans 14 residues.